This T cell receptor (beta chain) was identified in a study of T cells in Graves' hyperthyroidism and ophthalmopathy. Researchers took RNA transcripts and amplified the TCR beta CDR3 regions from them. TCR CDR3 regions were first amplified by RT-PCR with HTBI primers. TCRdb independently ran MiXCR on the multiplex PCR reads; one entry per CDR3 protein. The sample shows under 400,000 distinct CDR3 sequences, 15% to 20% of them seen only once. CDR1 MGHRA and CDR2 YSYEKL come from the germline V gene. CDR3 length: 17 residues. V lost 1 base, J lost 1 base, and 14 bases lay in between. V usage is TRBV4-1 and J usage is TRBJ2-1, with unresolved D. The sequence came from a woman aged 45-65 years with Graves' hyperthyroidism. Sequenced material: blood. Here the CDR3 DNA reads TGCGCCAGCAGCCAAGTCTTGGGCAGAGCGTCCTACAATGAGCAGTTCTTC. Protein: CASSQVLGRASYNEQFF.